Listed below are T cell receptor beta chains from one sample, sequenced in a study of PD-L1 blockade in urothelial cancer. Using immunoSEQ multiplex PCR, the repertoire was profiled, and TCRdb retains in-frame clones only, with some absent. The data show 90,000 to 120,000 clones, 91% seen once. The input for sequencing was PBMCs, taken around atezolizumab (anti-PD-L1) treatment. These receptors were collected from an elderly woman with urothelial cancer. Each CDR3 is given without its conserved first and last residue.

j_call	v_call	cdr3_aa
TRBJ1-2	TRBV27	ASTPSRGGGYT
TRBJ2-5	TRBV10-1	ASSRDRGPETQY
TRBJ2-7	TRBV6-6	ASSYSAEQY
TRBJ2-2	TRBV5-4	ASSLGTGTGKTGELF
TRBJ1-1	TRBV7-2	ASSLDAGMNTEAF
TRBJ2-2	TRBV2	ASSLSPTGELF
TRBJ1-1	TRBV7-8	ASSLERTGEAF
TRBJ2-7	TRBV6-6	ASSRGTSGKVYEQY
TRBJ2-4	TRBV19	ASRGQEWMRIQY
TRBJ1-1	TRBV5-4	ASSKQGMNTEAF
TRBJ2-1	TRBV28	ASSQLAGAGNEQF
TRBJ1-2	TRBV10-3	AISPITGGAGYT
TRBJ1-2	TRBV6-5	ASSLAGGNGYT
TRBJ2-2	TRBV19	ASSMLAGAGGELF
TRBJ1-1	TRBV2	ASRQGASMNTEAF
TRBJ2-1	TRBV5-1	ASSWTSGRDYNEQF
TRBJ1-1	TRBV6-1	ASSEARENTEAF
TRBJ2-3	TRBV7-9	ASSHLAGGTTDTQY
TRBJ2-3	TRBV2	ARRSGLAGTDTQY
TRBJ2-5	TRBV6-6	ASSLPRGETQY
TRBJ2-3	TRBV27	ASTPLARTDTQY
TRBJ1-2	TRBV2	ASTRGLGYT
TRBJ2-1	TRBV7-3	ASSLWRENHEQF
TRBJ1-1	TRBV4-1	ASSTLVGGAPIVPEAF
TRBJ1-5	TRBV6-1	ASSEIGPGTGNQPQH
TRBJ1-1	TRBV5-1	ASSLDGTANTEAF
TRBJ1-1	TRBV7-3	ASSPDRATEAF